A single sample is the source of the 18 T cell receptor beta chains below, sequenced in a study of blood T cell repertoires in COVID-19. Sequencing used immunoSEQ multiplex PCR; TCRdb keeps in-frame clones, though not all of them. The table shows fewer than 400,000 clones, with approximately 84% occurring only once. The sequencing input was PBMCs or T cells enriched from blood (not recorded which). The receptors shown here come from a man aged 25-40 years who had recovered from COVID-19.

The V and J genes are TRBV7-2 and TRBJ2-3, with D perhaps matching TRBD2 (5 bases). The germline V gene has CDR1 SGHTA and CDR2 FQGNSA. CDR3 size: 14 residues. Trimming removed 5 bases at V and 3 bases at J, with 12 bases between. The CDR3 DNA follows: TGTGCCAGCAGCGTCTACTTAGCGACAGATACGCAGTATTTT. This codes for CASSVYLATDTQYF.

The CDR3 sequence is CASSLGQVLGEQYF. Written as DNA, the CDR3 is TGTGCCAGCAGCCTCGGACAGGTTTTAGGCGAGCAGTACTTC. The chain employs TRBV3-1 (or the pseudogene TRBV3-2) and TRBJ2-7; TRBD1 aligns across 7 bases. CDR1 and CDR2 (germline): LGHDT, YNNKEL (reference sequence). The ends lost 4 bases at V and 6 bases at J; junction bases unmatched: 9. The CDR3 has 14 amino acids.

This chain links TRBV11-3 with TRBJ2-3; TRBD1 agrees at 7 bases. The trim removed 1 base at V and 1 base at J, leaving 2 bases unmatched. The CDR3 is 15 residues long. Germline CDR1 is SGHNT and CDR2 is YENEEA. The chain's CDR3 is CASSLVTGGTDTQYF. The CDR3 region has the DNA TGTGCCAGCAGCTTAGTCACAGGGGGCACAGATACGCAGTATTTT.

The chain joins TRBV11-2 to TRBJ1-1; D perhaps matches TRBD1 (6 bases). Looked up from germline, CDR1 is SGHAT and CDR2 is FQNNGV. CDR3 length: 16 residues. The V and J ends lost 1 base and 4 bases respectively, with 16 bases between them. As DNA, the CDR3 is TGTGCCAGCAGCTTAGTGTCGTTTAGGGGGGGCACTGAAGCTTTCTTT. Its translation is CASSLVSFRGGTEAFF.

The CDR3 sequence is CASSDSSGATYEQYF. The CDR3 nucleotides read TGTGCCAGTAGTGATTCTAGCGGAGCGACCTACGAGCAGTACTTC. The chain uses TRBV19 and TRBJ2-7; TRBD2 aligns across 7 bases. The length of the CDR3 is 15 residues. V shed 5 bases and J 2 bases; nucleotides not matched to a gene: 9. Germline V gene data show CDR1 as LNHDA and CDR2 as SQIVND (reference sequence).

The rearrangement uses TRBV30 and TRBJ2-7; no firm D call. The V and J ends lost 6 bases and 4 bases respectively, with 10 bases between them. Germline-derived CDR1 and CDR2 are GTSNPN and SVGIG (reference sequence). CDR3 length: 11 amino acids. The CDR3 is CACTMGYEQYF. CDR3 nucleotides: TGTGCCTGCACTATGGGTTACGAGCAGTACTTC. Combining the CDR3 with reference TRBV30 and TRBJ2-7 gives the whole variable domain SQTIHQWPATLVQPVGSPLSLECTVEGTSNPNLYWYRQAAGRGLQLLFYSVGIGQISSEVPQNLSASRPQDRQFILSSKKLLLSDSGFYLCACTMGYEQYFGPGTRLTVT.

The chain links TRBV5-1 to TRBJ2-1; 8 bases match TRBD2. The V and J ends lost 7 bases and 4 bases, in that order; junction bases with no gene match: 10. Germline V gene data show CDR1 as SGHRS and CDR2 as YFSETQ. The CDR3 covers 15 residues. The CDR3 reads CASSAGRGAYNEQFF. The CDR3 DNA reads as TGCGCCAGCTCCGCTGGGCGGGGGGCTTACAATGAGCAGTTCTTC. The variable domain in full, completed from reference TRBV5-1 and TRBJ2-1, reads KAGVTQTPRYLIKTRGQQVTLSCSPISGHRSVSWYQQTPGQGLQFLFEYFSETQRNKGNFPGRFSGRQFSNSRSEMNVSTLELGDSALYLCASSAGRGAYNEQFFGPGTRLTVL.

The J gene is TRBJ2-1, the V gene TRBV4-1; TRBD1 is a possible D gene (5 bases). V gave up 2 bases and J gave up 1 base, with 9 bases separating them. Germline V gene data show CDR1 as MGHRA and CDR2 as YSYEKL. CDR3 length: 15 residues. In DNA, the CDR3 is TGCGCCAGCAGCCAATGGCCAGGGTCCTACAATGAGCAGTTCTTC. Residues: CASSQWPGSYNEQFF.

Comments on this clone: The sample contains more than one DNA sequence encoding this CDR3. CDR3 bases: TGCGCCAGCAGCCTACAGGGTACTGAAGCTTTCTTT. This sequence encodes CASSLQGTEAFF. V and J are TRBV5-1 and TRBJ1-1; D may be TRBD1 (6 bases). CDR1 and CDR2 (germline): SGHRS, YFSETQ. V was cut by 4 bases and J by 5 bases, with 9 bases left in between. CDR3 length: 12 amino acids.

The genes are TRBV5-1 and TRBJ1-1, with D unresolved. CDR1 SGHRS and CDR2 YFSETQ come from the germline V gene. This CDR3 region has 13 residues. V lost 4 bases, J lost 1 base, and 8 bases lay in between. The CDR3 reads CASSTEQNTEAFF. In DNA form, the CDR3 reads TGCGCCAGCAGCACGGAGCAGAACACTGAAGCTTTCTTT.

J is TRBJ1-1 and V is TRBV29-1, with TRBD1 as a possible D gene (5 bases). Germline V CDR1 and CDR2: SQVTM, ANQGSEA. V lost 5 bases and J lost 10, with 11 bases in between. CDR3 length: 10 residues. CDR3 region: CSVTRVVAFF. The CDR3 coding sequence is TGCAGCGTTACCAGGGTGGTAGCTTTCTTT.

V and J are TRBV3-1 (or the pseudogene TRBV3-2) and TRBJ2-1; the match to TRBD1 covers 9 bases. The trim removed 1 base at V and 2 bases at J, leaving 6 bases unmatched. The germline gives CDR1 LGHDT, CDR2 YNNKEL (reference sequence). CDR3 length: 17 amino acids. This chain's CDR3 is CASSQAKRQGAYNEQFF. The CDR3 DNA follows: TGTGCCAGCAGCCAAGCAAAAAGACAGGGGGCCTACAATGAGCAGTTCTTC.

The chain links TRBV11-3 to TRBJ1-6, with D uncertain. CDR3 length: 14 amino acids. The germline V and J ends were trimmed by 4 bases and 10 bases, with 14 bases remaining between them. The germline CDR1 and CDR2 sequences are SGHNT and YENEEA. The CDR3 sequence: CASSSRLPGSPLHF. For the CDR3, the DNA is TGTGCCAGCAGCTCAAGACTTCCTGGATCACCCCTCCACTTT.

The chain carries TRBV6-6 and TRBJ1-1; TRBD1 is a possible D gene (5 bases). CDR1 and CDR2 (germline): MNHNY, SVGAGI (reference sequence). CDR3 size: 13 residues. Trimming removed 5 bases from V and 1 base from J, with 8 bases in between. CDR3 DNA sequence: TGTGCCAGCAGTGACGACAGGAACACTGAAGCTTTCTTT. Translation: CASSDDRNTEAFF.

The chain is built from TRBV7-6 and TRBJ2-1; 13 nucleotides match TRBD2. Germline V lookup: CDR1 SGHVS, CDR2 FNYEAQ. With 5 bases clipped from V and 9 bases from J, the junction kept 10 bases outside the gene matches. The CDR3 is 16 residues long. CDR3 loop: CASSAWTSGSPGEQFF. CDR3 nucleotide sequence: TGTGCCAGCAGCGCCTGGACTAGCGGGAGCCCGGGTGAGCAGTTCTTC.

This rearrangement joins TRBV30 to TRBJ2-7; TRBD2 might be the D (5 bases). The V gene's germline CDR1 is GTSNPN and CDR2 SVGIG (reference sequence). V was cut by 3 bases and J by 5 bases, with 11 bases left in between. The CDR3 has 12 residues. CDR3 DNA: TGTGCCTGGAGCGGAGGTCTGAACGAGCAGTACTTC. Translated: CAWSGGLNEQYF.

The chain recombines TRBV5-4 with TRBJ2-7; 14 nucleotides match TRBD2. Germline CDR1 SGHNT, CDR2 YYREEE (reference sequence). CDR3 length: 15 residues. Trimming removed 4 bases from V and 2 bases from J; junction bases left unmatched: 2. Here the CDR3 DNA reads TGTGCCAGCAGCGGGGGACTAGCGGGGGCCTACGAGCAGTACTTC. It encodes CASSGGLAGAYEQYF.

The gene calls are TRBV5-1 and TRBJ2-7, with D tentatively TRBD2 (5 bases). The CDR3 has 17 residues. With 7 bases removed from V and 2 bases from J, the gap between germline ends came to 25 bases. Germline V gives CDR1 SGHRS, CDR2 YFSETQ. DNA of the CDR3: TGCGCCAGCCGGGCCCCCGGTGATTCGGGGAACCCCTACGAGCAGTACTTC. Its translation is CASRAPGDSGNPYEQYF. The variable domain in full, completed from reference TRBV5-1 and TRBJ2-7, reads KAGVTQTPRYLIKTRGQQVTLSCSPISGHRSVSWYQQTPGQGLQFLFEYFSETQRNKGNFPGRFSGRQFSNSRSEMNVSTLELGDSALYLCASRAPGDSGNPYEQYFGPGTRLTVT.